This T cell receptor beta chain was found in a study of spatial heterogeneity in lung cancer. This clonotype is medium-sized (0.01 to 0.1%). For a library built for alpha chains, this beta chain is a stray read; little rests on its size. Indicated time point: sample taken at primary tumor resection. Whole RNA, isolated from tumor, nontumor lung or frozen PBMC, was sequenced without prior sorting. TCRdb processed the 5' RACE reads anew with MiXCR; each CDR3 protein has one entry. Here the sample spans 9,500 to 11,000 distinct CDR3 sequences, about 6.3% being singletons. This receptor was identified in a male donor with early-stage non-small cell lung cancer. Sequencing used PBMCs, obtained at surgery.

CDR3 coding DNA: TGTGCCAGCAGCGGCGGGCTAGCGGGTCACGAGCAGTACTTC. Translating gives CASSGGLAGHEQYF. This chain links TRBV7-9 with TRBJ2-7; the match to TRBD2 covers 8 bases. V lost 5 bases to trimming and J lost 5 bases; unmatched junction nucleotides: 8. The germline V gene has CDR1 SEHNR and CDR2 FQNEAQ (reference sequence). This CDR3 has 14 amino acids. The full variable domain, completed using reference TRBV7-9 and TRBJ2-7, is DTGVSQNPRHKITKRGQNVTFRCDPISEHNRLYWYRQTLGQGPEFLTYFQNEAQLEKSRLLSDRFSAERPKGSFSTLEIQRTEQGDSAMYLCASSGGLAGHEQYFGPGTRLTVT.